Listed below are T cell receptor beta chains from one sample, sequenced in a study of shared clonotypes between healthy human individuals. The protocol was immunoSEQ multiplex PCR, while the TCRdb copy is restricted to in-frame clones and leaves out a portion. This sample has about 1.4 million clones; more than 95% occur once, and the top ten carry 0.95% to 1.5%. The sequencing sample was made of naive CD4+ T cells sorted from blood. The receptor set was obtained from a man aged 30 to 45 in good health. CDR3s include the opening cysteine and the closing phenylalanine or tryptophan. The order of the fields is D gene, J gene, V gene, clone size, CDR3 protein, CDR3 DNA. D genes are given only for firm matches. Expanded clones are given a class, and other clones once, few, many or no size at all.

TRBD1 TRBJ2-4 TRBV5-1 . CASSFGQAHLAKNIQYF TGCGCCAGCAGCTTTGGACAGGCCCACTTAGCCAAAAACATTCAGTACTTC
TRBD2 TRBJ2-2 TRBV4-3 . CASSQDPSGSGNTGELFF TGCGCCAGCAGCCAAGATCCTAGCGGGAGCGGGAACACCGGGGAGCTGTTTTTT
. TRBJ2-1 TRBV18 . CASSRSDEQFF TGTGCCAGCTCGCGCAGTGATGAGCAGTTCTTC
. TRBJ1-1 TRBV5-4 . CASETKTGNTEAFF TGTGCCAGCGAGACAAAGACAGGAAACACTGAAGCTTTCTTT
. TRBJ2-5 TRBV18 . CASSPKAKGGQETQYF TGTGCCAGCTCACCAAAGGCAAAAGGGGGGCAAGAGACCCAGTACTTC
TRBD1 TRBJ1-2 TRBV19 . CASSVGTGSSYGYTF TGTGCCAGTAGTGTCGGGACAGGGAGTTCCTATGGCTACACCTTC
. TRBJ1-3 TRBV2 . CASRGWGRGGSGNTIYF TGTGCCAGCAGAGGATGGGGCAGGGGAGGCTCGGGAAACACCATATATTTT
TRBD2 TRBJ2-1 TRBV15 . CATSRDWEDGREGKSSYNEQFF TGTGCCACCAGCAGAGATTGGGAAGACGGGCGGGAGGGCAAAAGCTCCTACAATGAGCAGTTCTTC
. TRBJ2-5 TRBV28 . CASSLLGAGEETQYF TGTGCCAGCAGTTTATTAGGGGCAGGGGAAGAGACCCAGTACTTC
. TRBJ1-1 TRBV5-4 . CASSEGGAVNTEAFF TGTGCCAGCTCGGAGGGGGGGGCGGTGAACACTGAAGCTTTCTTT
. TRBJ2-5 TRBV20-1 . CSATETQYF TGCAGTGCTACAGAGACCCAGTACTTC
. TRBJ2-1 TRBV9 . CASSVKGYPLNEQFF TGTGCCAGCAGCGTCAAGGGGTATCCCCTCAATGAGCAGTTCTTC
TRBD2 TRBJ2-5 TRBV10-2 . CASTGTSGNIQETQYF TGCGCCAGCACCGGGACTAGCGGGAATATCCAAGAGACCCAGTACTTC
. TRBJ2-3 TRBV9 once CASSVGGNPADTQYF TGTGCCAGCAGCGTTGGCGGGAATCCGGCCGATACGCAGTATTTT
. TRBJ2-7 TRBV6-5 . CASSYVQGRAYEQYF TGTGCCAGCAGTTACGTACAGGGACGCGCCTACGAGCAGTACTTC
TRBD1 TRBJ2-7 TRBV2 . CASIPTGTGGYEQYF TGTGCCAGCATTCCCACCGGGACAGGGGGCTACGAGCAGTACTTC
TRBD2 TRBJ2-7 TRBV2 . CASIWTSGPYSYEQYF TGTGCCAGCATTTGGACTAGCGGGCCTTACTCCTACGAGCAGTACTTC
. TRBJ1-1 TRBV6-6 . CASSYSKTEYTEAFF TGTGCCAGCAGTTACTCCAAGACAGAGTACACTGAAGCTTTCTTT
TRBD2 TRBJ2-6 TRBV2 . CASGRETGANVLTF TGTGCCAGCGGGAGGGAAACTGGGGCCAACGTCCTGACTTTC
. TRBJ2-1 TRBV7-2 . CASSLEAGWNNEQFF TGTGCCAGCAGCTTAGAGGCGGGGTGGAACAATGAGCAGTTCTTC
. TRBJ2-3 TRBV27 . CASSSRHVTDTQYF TGTGCCAGCAGTTCTAGACATGTGACAGATACGCAGTATTTT
TRBD2 TRBJ2-7 TRBV9 . CASSPGTSGRMGYEQYF TGTGCCAGCAGCCCCGGGACTAGCGGGAGGATGGGATACGAGCAGTACTTC
. TRBJ2-1 TRBV15 . CATSRAGVGGGEQFF TGTGCCACCAGCAGAGCGGGGGTAGGAGGTGGGGAGCAGTTCTTC
TRBD1 TRBJ2-1 TRBV11-3 . CASSLGQGANNEQFF TGTGCCAGCAGCTTGGGACAGGGGGCTAACAATGAGCAGTTCTTC
TRBD2 TRBJ2-1 TRBV11-1 . CASSLDGTSSSEQFF TGTGCCAGCAGCTTAGACGGGACTAGCTCGAGCGAGCAGTTCTTC
. TRBJ2-1 TRBV18 . CASSPRTDEQFF TGTGCCAGCTCACCTCGGACAGACGAGCAGTTCTTC
TRBD1 TRBJ1-1 TRBV18 . CASSPRGTGGPSTEAFF TGTGCCAGCTCACCACGTGGGACAGGGGGGCCTAGCACTGAAGCTTTCTTT
. TRBJ2-5 TRBV30 . CAWSVSYPDQYF TGTGCCTGGAGTGTATCTTATCCTGACCAGTACTTC
. TRBJ2-7 TRBV9 . CASSVDAPAGGRGTPYEQYF TGTGCCAGCAGCGTAGATGCCCCTGCTGGGGGGCGAGGGACGCCCTACGAGCAGTACTTC
TRBD1 TRBJ2-7 TRBV5-5 . CASSFLGTGLYEQYF TGTGCCAGCAGCTTTCTCGGGACAGGGTTATACGAGCAGTACTTC
. TRBJ1-3 TRBV9 . CASSARVGNTIYF TGTGCCAGCAGCGCGAGGGTAGGAAACACCATATATTTT
. TRBJ2-7 TRBV2 . CASSWQASYEQYF TGTGCCAGCAGTTGGCAGGCCTCCTACGAGCAGTACTTC
. TRBJ2-1 TRBV29-1 once CSVPNPIARFSYNEQFF TGCAGCGTTCCTAACCCCATAGCGAGGTTCTCCTACAATGAGCAGTTCTTC
TRBD1 TRBJ2-7 TRBV29-1 . CSVLDRGDEQYF TGCAGCGTTTTAGACAGGGGCGACGAGCAGTACTTC
. TRBJ2-5 TRBV6-1 . CASSEKILEGETQYF TGTGCCAGCAGTGAAAAAATTCTGGAGGGAGAGACCCAGTACTTC
. TRBJ2-7 TRBV7-6 . CASSGIRGNSYEQYF TGTGCCAGCAGCGGTATCCGGGGGAACTCCTACGAGCAGTACTTC
. TRBJ1-5 TRBV7-9 . CASSPGTANQPQHF TGTGCCAGCAGCCCCGGGACGGCTAATCAGCCCCAGCATTTT
TRBD2 TRBJ2-7 TRBV28 . CASSLPGLETYEQYF TGTGCCAGCAGTTTACCGGGACTAGAAACCTACGAGCAGTACTTC
. TRBJ2-7 TRBV11-2 . CASSYPGGGRGEQYF TGTGCCAGCAGCTACCCCGGAGGGGGGAGGGGCGAGCAGTACTTC
. TRBJ1-4 TRBV28 . CASSLASGVEKLFF TGTGCCAGCAGCCTCGCTTCGGGGGTCGAAAAACTGTTTTTT
. TRBJ2-6 TRBV18 . CASSQTGSSSGANVLTF TGTGCCAGCTCGCAGACAGGCAGTAGCTCTGGGGCCAACGTCCTGACTTTC
. TRBJ2-2 TRBV27 . CASSSRQGYGGELFF TGTGCCAGCAGCTCGAGGCAGGGTTACGGCGGGGAGCTGTTTTTT
TRBD2 TRBJ2-7 TRBV5-1 . CASSLGLAGDYYEQYF TGCGCCAGCAGCTTGGGGCTAGCGGGAGACTACTACGAGCAGTACTTC
. TRBJ2-2 TRBV19 . CASSISRGSPGELFF TGTGCCAGTAGTATAAGTAGGGGCTCTCCCGGGGAGCTGTTTTTT
. TRBJ1-2 TRBV28 . CASSHKRLGGYTF TGTGCCAGCAGCCACAAGAGACTCGGAGGCTACACCTTC
TRBD1 TRBJ1-1 TRBV5-1 . CASSSIPITGANTEAFF TGCGCCAGCAGCTCAATCCCCATCACAGGGGCGAACACTGAAGCTTTCTTT
. TRBJ2-4 TRBV6-4 . CASSQYGGPSSNIQYF TGTGCCAGCAGTCAATACGGAGGGCCCTCGTCTAACATTCAGTACTTC
. TRBJ2-5 TRBV4-1 . CASSHRRGGETQYF TGCGCCAGCAGCCATCGTCGAGGGGGAGAGACCCAGTACTTC